Reported below is one TCR beta chain. Its cognate antigen is unknown. This entry belongs to a study of shared clonotypes between healthy human individuals. Sequenced by immunoSEQ multiplex PCR; TCRdb stores in-frame clones only, minus some. This sample yields around 480,000 clones, of which about 79% are seen a single time; around 13% belongs to the top ten. Trimming stripped 0 bases from V and 6 bases from J, with 14 bases between. Germline-derived CDR1 and CDR2 are SGHTA and FQGNSA. The CDR3 contains 16 residues. Every donor was a Caucasian adult from Nashville, Tennessee. Study-wide results and caveats: Clonotype sharing levels among donors were expected to vary with sequencing depth. The diversity represented, both genetic and in exposure history, was limited by few donors.

The receptor comes from a middle-aged woman in good health. Some clones in this sample may be carry-over from other donors' samples. The rearrangement joins TRBV7-2 to TRBJ2-2; D possibly uses TRBD1 or TRBD2 (6 bases each). The sample comprised PBMCs. CDR3 bases: TGTGCCAGCAGCTTAGCGCCGGGGGCGAGGGCCGGGGAGCTGTTTTTT. This codes for CASSLAPGARAGELFF.